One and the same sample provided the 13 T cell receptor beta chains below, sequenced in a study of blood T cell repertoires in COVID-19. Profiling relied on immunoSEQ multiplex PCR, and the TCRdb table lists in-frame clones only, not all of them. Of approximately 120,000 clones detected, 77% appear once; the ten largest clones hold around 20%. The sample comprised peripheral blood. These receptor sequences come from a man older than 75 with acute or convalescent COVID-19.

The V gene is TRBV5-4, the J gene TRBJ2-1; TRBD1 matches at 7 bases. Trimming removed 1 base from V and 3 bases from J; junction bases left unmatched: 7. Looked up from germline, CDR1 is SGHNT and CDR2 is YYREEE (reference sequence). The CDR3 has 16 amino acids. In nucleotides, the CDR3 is TGTGCCAGCAGCTTGAGCGGACAGGTAGGCTACAATGAGCAGTTCTTC. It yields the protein CASSLSGQVGYNEQFF.

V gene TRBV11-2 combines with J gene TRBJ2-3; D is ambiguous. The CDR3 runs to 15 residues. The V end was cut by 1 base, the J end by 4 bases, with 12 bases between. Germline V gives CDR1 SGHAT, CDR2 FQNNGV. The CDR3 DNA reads TGTGCCAGCAGCTTAGTGGCCCTGGGCCCAGATACGCAGTATTTT. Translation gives CASSLVALGPDTQYF. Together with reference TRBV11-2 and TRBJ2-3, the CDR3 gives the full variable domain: EAGVAQSPRYKIIEKRQSVAFWCNPISGHATLYWYQQILGQGPKLLIQFQNNGVVDDSQLPKDRFSAERLKGVDSTLKIQPAKLEDSAVYLCASSLVALGPDTQYFGPGTRLTVL.

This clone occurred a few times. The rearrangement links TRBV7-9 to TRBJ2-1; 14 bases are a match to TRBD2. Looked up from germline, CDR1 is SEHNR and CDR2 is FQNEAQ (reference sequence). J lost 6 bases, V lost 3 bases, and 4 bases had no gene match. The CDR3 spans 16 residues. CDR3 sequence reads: CASSFVTSGGANEQFF. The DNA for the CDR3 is TGTGCCAGCAGCTTCGTGACTAGCGGGGGGGCCAATGAGCAGTTCTTC. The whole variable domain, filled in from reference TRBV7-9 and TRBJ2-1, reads DTGVSQNPRHKITKRGQNVTFRCDPISEHNRLYWYRQTLGQGPEFLTYFQNEAQLEKSRLLSDRFSAERPKGSFSTLEIQRTEQGDSAMYLCASSFVTSGGANEQFFGPGTRLTVL.

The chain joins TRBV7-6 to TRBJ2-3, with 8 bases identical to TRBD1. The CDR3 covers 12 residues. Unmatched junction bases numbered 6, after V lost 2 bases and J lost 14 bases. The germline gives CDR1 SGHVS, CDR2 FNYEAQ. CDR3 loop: CASSLPQGAAYF. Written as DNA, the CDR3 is TGTGCCAGCAGCTTACCCCAGGGGGCGGCGTATTTT.

Here the CDR3 DNA reads TGTGCCAGCAGTTCCCAACTAGCGGGGAAACTCACGCAGTATTTT. This gives the protein CASSSQLAGKLTQYF. The chain links TRBV6-6 to TRBJ2-3, with TRBD2 identical over 10 bases. The CDR3 totals 15 residues. Losses at the gene ends were 4 bases for V and 9 bases for J; bases not matched to a gene: 10. Germline V gene lookup returns CDR1 MNHNY and CDR2 SVGAGI (reference sequence).

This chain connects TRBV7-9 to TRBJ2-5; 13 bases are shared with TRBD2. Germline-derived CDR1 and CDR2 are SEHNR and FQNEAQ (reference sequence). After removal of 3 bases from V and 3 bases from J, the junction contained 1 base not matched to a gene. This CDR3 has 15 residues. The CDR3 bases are TGTGCCAGCAGCTTCGGGACTAGCGGGAAAGAGACCCAGTACTTC. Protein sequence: CASSFGTSGKETQYF. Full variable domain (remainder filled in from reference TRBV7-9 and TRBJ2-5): DTGVSQNPRHKITKRGQNVTFRCDPISEHNRLYWYRQTLGQGPEFLTYFQNEAQLEKSRLLSDRFSAERPKGSFSTLEIQRTEQGDSAMYLCASSFGTSGKETQYFGPGTRLLVL.

The CDR3 DNA reads as TGCGCCAGCAGCTTGGGGTTCACTATAAGCACAGATACGCAGTATTTT. It is translated as CASSLGFTISTDTQYF. V and J are TRBV5-1 and TRBJ2-3; D unclear. Germline V gives CDR1 SGHRS, CDR2 YFSETQ. V was pared by 0 bases and J by 0 bases, with 11 bases between. The length of the CDR3 is 16 residues.

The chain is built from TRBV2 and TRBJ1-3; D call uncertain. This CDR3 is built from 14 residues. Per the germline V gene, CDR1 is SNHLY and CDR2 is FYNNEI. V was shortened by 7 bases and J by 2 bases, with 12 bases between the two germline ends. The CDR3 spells CASTPEVTGNTIYF. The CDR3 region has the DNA TGTGCCAGCACTCCGGAGGTTACTGGAAACACCATATATTTT.

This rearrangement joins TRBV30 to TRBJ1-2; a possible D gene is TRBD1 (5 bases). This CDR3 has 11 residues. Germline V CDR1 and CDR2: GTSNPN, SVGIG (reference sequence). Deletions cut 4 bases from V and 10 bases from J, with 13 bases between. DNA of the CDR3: TGTGCCTGGATGACAGCCAGGGACTACACCTTC. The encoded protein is CAWMTARDYTF.

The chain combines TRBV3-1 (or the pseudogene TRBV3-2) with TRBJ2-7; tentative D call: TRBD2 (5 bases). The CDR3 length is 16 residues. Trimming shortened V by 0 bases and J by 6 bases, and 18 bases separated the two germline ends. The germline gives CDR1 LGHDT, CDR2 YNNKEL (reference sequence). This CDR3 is CASSQDHFGRRGEQYF. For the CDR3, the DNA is TGTGCCAGCAGCCAAGATCATTTTGGCCGCCGGGGCGAGCAGTACTTC.

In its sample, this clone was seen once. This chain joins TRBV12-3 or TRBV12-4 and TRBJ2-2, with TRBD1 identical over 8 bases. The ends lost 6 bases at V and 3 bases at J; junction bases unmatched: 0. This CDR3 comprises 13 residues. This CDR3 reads CASRTGDTGELFF. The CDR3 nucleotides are TGTGCCAGCAGGACAGGGGACACCGGGGAGCTGTTTTTT.

Here the CDR3 reads CASSLATGGNNSPLHF. The DNA of the CDR3 is TGTGCCAGCAGCTTAGCGACAGGGGGTAATAATTCACCCCTCCACTTT. The rearrangement uses TRBV7-6 and TRBJ1-6; 9 nucleotides agree with TRBD1. In germline, CDR1 is SGHVS, CDR2 FNYEAQ. The J segment lost 5 bases and the V segment lost 0 bases, leaving 2 bases of the junction unmatched. The length of the CDR3 is 16 residues. The full variable domain, with the rest looked up from reference TRBV7-6 and TRBJ1-6, is GAGVSQSPRYKVTKRGQDVALRCDPISGHVSLYWYRQALGQGPEFLTYFNYEAQQDKSGLPNDRFSAERPEGSISTLTIQRTEQRDSAMYRCASSLATGGNNSPLHFGNGTRLTVT.

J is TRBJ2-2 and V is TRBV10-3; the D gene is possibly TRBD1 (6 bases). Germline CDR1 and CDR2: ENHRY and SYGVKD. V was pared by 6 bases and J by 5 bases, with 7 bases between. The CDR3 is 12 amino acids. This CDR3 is CAISGTTGELFF. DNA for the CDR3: TGTGCCATCAGCGGGACAACCGGGGAGCTGTTTTTT.